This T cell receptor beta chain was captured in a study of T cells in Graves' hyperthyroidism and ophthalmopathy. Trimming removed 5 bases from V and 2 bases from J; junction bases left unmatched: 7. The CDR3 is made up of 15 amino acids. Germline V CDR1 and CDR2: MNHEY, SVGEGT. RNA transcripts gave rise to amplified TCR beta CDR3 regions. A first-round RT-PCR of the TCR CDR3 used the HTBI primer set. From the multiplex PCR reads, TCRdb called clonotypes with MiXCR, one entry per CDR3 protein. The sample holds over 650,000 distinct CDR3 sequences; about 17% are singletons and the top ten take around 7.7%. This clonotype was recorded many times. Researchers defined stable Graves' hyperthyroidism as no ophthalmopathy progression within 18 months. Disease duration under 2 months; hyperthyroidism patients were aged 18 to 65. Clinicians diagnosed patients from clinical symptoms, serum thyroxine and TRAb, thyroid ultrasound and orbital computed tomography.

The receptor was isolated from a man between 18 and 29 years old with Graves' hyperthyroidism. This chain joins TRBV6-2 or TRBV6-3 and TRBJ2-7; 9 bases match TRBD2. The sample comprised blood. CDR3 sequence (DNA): TGTGCCAGCAGTCAGAGGCTAGCGGGAACCTACGAGCAGTACTTC. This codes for CASSQRLAGTYEQYF.